The present entry profiles one T cell receptor beta chain with its context. This entry belongs to a study of PD-1 blockade in classical Hodgkin lymphoma. Germline V gene data show CDR1 as SGDLS and CDR2 as YYNGEE. CDR3 length: 15 residues. Trimming removed 3 bases at V and 8 bases at J, with 20 bases between. Patients all relapsed after autologous stem cell transplantation, and there was variation in brentuximab vedotin exposure. Using immunoSEQ multiplex PCR, the repertoire was profiled, and TCRdb retains in-frame clones only, with some absent. The sample includes tens of thousands of clones, around 82% of them seen just once.

The sample in question was peripheral blood mononuclear cells (PBMCs), obtained at baseline. This rearrangement joins TRBV9 to TRBJ1-2; D is uncertain. The clonotype comes from a human donor with classical Hodgkin lymphoma. CDR3 DNA: TGTGCCAGCAGCGCCCACCCCCAAGGTGGGGAAGGCTACACCTTC. Translated: CASSAHPQGGEGYTF.